One sample yielded the 28 T cell receptor beta chains listed below, sequenced in a study of T cells in narcolepsy. Sequencing used immunoSEQ multiplex PCR; TCRdb keeps in-frame clones, though not all of them. The sample lists some 30,000 clones, about 89% seen once, with about 1.1% in the top ten. The sequenced sample was CD45RA- memory CD4+ T cells from PBMCs. The receptors were gathered from a human donor with narcolepsy.

The V gene is TRBV7-2, the J gene TRBJ1-2; D is possibly TRBD1 (6 bases). The germline CDR1 and CDR2 sequences are SGHTA and FQGNSA. The length of the CDR3 is 14 residues. V was pared by 4 bases and J by 3 bases, with 12 bases between. CDR3 sequence (DNA): TGTGCCAGCAGCTCCCAGACAGGCTACTATGGCTACACCTTC. Protein: CASSSQTGYYGYTF.

The chain joins TRBV23-1 to TRBJ1-6; D might be TRBD1 (5 bases). TRBV23-1 is known as an ORF, though its function is uncertain. CDR3 length equals 17 residues. V gave up 0 bases and J gave up 5 bases, with 14 bases separating them. The CDR3 nucleotides read TGCGCCAGCAGTCAATCGACCCCGGGACGGGATAATTCACCCCTCCACTTT. Amino acids: CASSQSTPGRDNSPLHF.

This clone was seen once. This chain links TRBV6-4 with TRBJ1-2; 11 nucleotides align to TRBD1. Looked up from germline, CDR1 is MRHNA and CDR2 is SNTAGT. The CDR3 is 14 residues long. V shed 5 bases, J shed 8 bases, and the junction held 7 bases outside the gene matches. The CDR3 coding sequence is TGTGCCAGCAGTAGAGGACAGGGGGCGAGAGGCTACACCTTC. Protein product: CASSRGQGARGYTF.

The chain recombines TRBV6-1 with TRBJ2-2; a weak D match, TRBD2 (7 bases). The germline V gene has CDR1 MNHNS and CDR2 SASEGT. V gave up 6 bases and J gave up 5 bases, with 16 bases separating them. The CDR3 runs to 15 residues. CDR3 amino acids: CASRGWGGGTGELFF. The CDR3 DNA sequence: TGTGCCAGCAGGGGATGGGGGGGCGGAACCGGGGAGCTGTTTTTT.

As regards this clone: Other nucleotide sequences from this sample produce the same CDR3. The chain links TRBV5-1 to TRBJ2-7; TRBD1 agrees at 7 bases. The J segment lost 0 bases and the V segment lost 3 bases, leaving 6 bases of the junction unmatched. There are 15 residues in the CDR3. Germline CDR1 SGHRS, CDR2 YFSETQ. The CDR3 region has the DNA TGCGCCAGCAGCTCGACAGGGCTCCGCTCCTACGAGCAGTACTTC. Translated, it gives CASSSTGLRSYEQYF.

This clone was seen just once. Other nucleotide sequences from this sample produce the same CDR3. J is TRBJ2-1 and V is TRBV2; 9 bases align to TRBD2. CDR1 is SNHLY, CDR2 FYNNEI, per germline. With 4 bases clipped from V and 10 bases from J, the junction kept 11 bases outside the gene matches. The CDR3 runs to 15 residues. CDR3 sequence: CASSGGGGAGEEQFF. The CDR3 coding sequence is TGTGCCAGCAGTGGCGGCGGGGGGGCGGGGGAAGAGCAGTTCTTC.

The rearrangement links TRBV10-1 to TRBJ1-3; no clear D. This CDR3 has 15 residues. From germline, CDR1 is WNHNN and CDR2 SYGVQD (reference sequence). V lost 3 bases and J lost 4, with 13 bases in between. This chain's CDR3 is CASSDAGNLGNTIYF. The CDR3 bases are TGCGCCAGCAGTGATGCCGGGAATCTGGGAAACACCATATATTTT.

A single count supports this clone. The chain carries TRBV14 and TRBJ2-1; 9 positions agree with TRBD1. The V and J ends lost 3 bases and 4 bases, in that order; junction bases with no gene match: 13. The CDR3 runs to 18 residues. The germline V gene encodes CDR1 SGHDN and CDR2 FVKESK. This CDR3 is CASSHPRVGTGTYNEQFF. In DNA form, the CDR3 reads TGTGCCAGCAGCCATCCCAGGGTGGGGACAGGGACTTACAATGAGCAGTTCTTC.

V gene TRBV6-1 combines with J gene TRBJ2-1; a possible D gene is TRBD1 (5 bases). Germline loops: CDR1 MNHNS, CDR2 SASEGT. V dropped 4 bases and J dropped 3 bases, with 10 bases sitting between them. This CDR3 comprises 14 residues. CDR3 in amino acids: CASSGQPGYNEQFF. CDR3 coding DNA: TGTGCCAGCAGTGGACAGCCGGGCTACAATGAGCAGTTCTTC.

This chain connects TRBV2 to TRBJ1-2, with TRBD1 as a possible D gene (6 bases). The CDR3 runs 13 residues. Germline CDR1 SNHLY, CDR2 FYNNEI. Trimming cost V 7 bases and J 2 bases, with 11 bases left between them. The CDR3 protein is CASNPTGNYGYTF. CDR3 nucleotide sequence: TGTGCCAGCAATCCGACAGGCAACTATGGCTACACCTTC. The full variable domain, its missing parts supplied by reference TRBV2 and TRBJ1-2, is EPEVTQTPSHQVTQMGQEVILRCVPISNHLYFYWYRQILGQKVEFLVSFYNNEISEKSEIFDDQFSVERPDGSNFTLKIRSTKLEDSAMYFCASNPTGNYGYTFGSGTRLTVV.

This rearrangement joins TRBV29-1 to TRBJ2-3, with D unclear. Germline CDR1 reads SQVTM; CDR2 reads ANQGSEA. This CDR3 has 13 residues. V was shortened by 2 bases and J by 4 bases, with 10 bases between the two germline ends. Here the CDR3 reads CSVELNVADTQYF. The CDR3 DNA is TGCAGCGTTGAACTAAACGTCGCAGATACGCAGTATTTT.

With regard to this clone: The sample holds other DNA sequences that translate to the same CDR3. The chain uses TRBV5-1 and TRBJ2-5, with D possibly matching TRBD2 (5 bases). The germline CDR1 and CDR2 sequences are SGHRS and YFSETQ. V was clipped by 4 bases and J by 3 bases, with 10 bases between them. The CDR3 consists of 13 residues. The CDR3 protein is CASSLGVEETQYF. The CDR3 DNA follows: TGCGCCAGCAGCCTCGGGGTGGAAGAGACCCAGTACTTC. Variable domain in full (rest from reference TRBV5-1 and TRBJ2-5): KAGVTQTPRYLIKTRGQQVTLSCSPISGHRSVSWYQQTPGQGLQFLFEYFSETQRNKGNFPGRFSGRQFSNSRSEMNVSTLELGDSALYLCASSLGVEETQYFGPGTRLLVL.

The chain joins TRBV18 to TRBJ2-3, with 12 bases that match TRBD1. J was trimmed by 4 bases and V by 3 bases; bases with no gene match: 14. The CDR3 is made up of 19 amino acids. Germline CDR1 and CDR2: KGHSH and LQKENI. As DNA, the CDR3 is TGTGCCAGCTCACCGGGGAACACTCCGGGACAGGGGGCTTCAGATACGCAGTATTTT. It codes for CASSPGNTPGQGASDTQYF.

The rearrangement uses TRBV6-6 and TRBJ1-1; D not resolved. The germline V and J ends were trimmed by 2 bases and 2 bases, with 3 bases remaining between them. There are 12 residues in the CDR3. Germline V gene sequence: CDR1 MNHNY, CDR2 SVGAGI (reference sequence). CDR3 loop: CASSYVNTEAFF. DNA of the CDR3: TGTGCCAGCAGTTACGTCAACACTGAAGCTTTCTTT.

The chain joins TRBV19 to TRBJ1-3; no clear D. CDR1 is LNHDA, CDR2 SQIVND, per germline (reference sequence). Trimming pared 6 bases from V and 4 bases from J, leaving 7 bases between. The CDR3 contains 12 residues. Here the CDR3 reads CASRGFGNTIYF. For the CDR3, the DNA is TGTGCCAGTAGAGGGTTCGGAAACACCATATATTTT.

This clone was found once. The CDR3 region is CASSRVETSGSVDTQYF. DNA of the CDR3: TGCGCCAGCAGTCGAGTCGAGACTAGCGGTTCCGTAGATACGCAGTATTTT. The chain combines TRBV23-1 with TRBJ2-3, with 9 bases aligning to TRBD2. TRBV23-1 is annotated as an ORF whose role is uncertain. This CDR3 has 17 residues. Germline trimming cut 4 bases from V and 5 bases from J; bases unmatched to any gene: 13.

This chain links TRBV15 with TRBJ1-4, with a weak D call TRBD1 (5 bases). Trimming removed 5 bases from V and 4 bases from J, with 8 bases in between. This CDR3 contains 13 residues. Germline V lookup: CDR1 LNHNV, CDR2 YYDKDF (reference sequence). The CDR3 DNA is TGTGCCACCAGCCGACAGTTTAATGAAAAACTGTTTTTT. Protein: CATSRQFNEKLFF.

This clone was detected only a few times. This sequence joins TRBV6-1 and TRBJ2-7; perhaps D is TRBD1 or TRBD2 (7 bases each). CDR3 length: 13 residues. The germline V gene encodes CDR1 MNHNS and CDR2 SASEGT. The V gene lost 2 bases and the J gene lost 9 bases, with 14 bases spanning the gap. The CDR3 DNA sequence: TGTGCCAGCAGTGAACAGGGGGAGGGGGGGCAGTACGTC. Translated: CASSEQGEGGQYV.

The chain is built from TRBV5-3 and TRBJ1-2; 7 bases are a match to TRBD1. TRBV5-3 is designated an ORF whose function remains uncertain. With V trimmed by 7 bases and J by 3 bases, 6 bases remained unmatched. The CDR3 has 13 amino acids. The CDR3 here is CARPDRAYYGYTF. The CDR3 DNA reads as TGTGCCAGACCCGACAGGGCCTACTATGGCTACACCTTC.

This rearrangement joins TRBV6-6 to TRBJ2-1, with D possibly being TRBD2 (5 bases). Germline V CDR1 and CDR2: MNHNY, SVGAGI (reference sequence). V was clipped by 4 bases and J by 4 bases, with 14 bases between them. The CDR3 is 15 residues long. CDR3 residues: CASSLGSAEYNEQFF. In DNA, the CDR3 is TGTGCCAGCAGTTTGGGTAGCGCAGAATACAATGAGCAGTTCTTC.

The chain uses TRBV14 and TRBJ1-1; D remains ambiguous. Trimming removed 7 bases from V and 1 base from J, with 10 bases in between. The CDR3 has 13 residues. Germline CDR1 SGHDN, CDR2 FVKESK. The CDR3 DNA follows: TGTGCCAGCAACCAGGTCCCGAACACTGAAGCTTTCTTT. The encoded protein is CASNQVPNTEAFF.

A word on this clone: Other DNA sequences of this sample code for an identical CDR3. The chain combines TRBV5-1 with TRBJ2-1; 12 bases are a match to TRBD2. Trimming took 0 bases from V and 7 from J; bases not matched to a gene: 5. The CDR3 has 16 amino acids. The V gene's germline CDR1 is SGHRS and CDR2 YFSETQ. In DNA, the CDR3 is TGCGCCAGCAGCTTGGGTCCTAGCGGGGGGGTGAATGAGCAGTTCTTC. Translated: CASSLGPSGGVNEQFF.

The chain links TRBV6-5 to TRBJ1-1, with 8 bases fitting TRBD1. The CDR3 runs to 15 residues. Trimming cost V 2 bases and J 7 bases; bases outside gene matches: 9. Germline CDR1 MNHEY, CDR2 SVGAGI. The CDR3 DNA reads TGTGCCAGCAGTTACACCGACAGGGGATTTGGTGAAGCTTTCTTT. Amino acids: CASSYTDRGFGEAFF.

The J gene is TRBJ1-2, the V gene TRBV6-1; perhaps TRBD1 as D (5 bases). This CDR3 has 13 amino acids. Per the germline V gene, CDR1 is MNHNS and CDR2 is SASEGT. The V and J ends lost 10 bases and 5 bases respectively, with 17 bases between them. The CDR3, as DNA: TGTGCCATCAGCTCAGGGCCGGGATATGGCTACACCTTC. Its translation is CAISSGPGYGYTF.

J is TRBJ1-5 and V is TRBV10-2; a possible D gene is TRBD1 (5 bases). The CDR3 sequence is 16 residues long. Trimming stripped 8 bases from V and 1 base from J, with 18 bases between. Germline V gives CDR1 WSHSY, CDR2 SAAADI. Written as DNA, the CDR3 is TGCGCCAGCGCGAGTCAAGGGGCTTGGAGCAATCAGCCCCAGCATTTT. Encoded protein: CASASQGAWSNQPQHF.

CDR3 sequence (DNA): TGTGCCAGCAGCTTTTCCCTCATAGTAAATTCACCCCTCCACTTT. The encoded protein is CASSFSLIVNSPLHF. The chain joins TRBV13 to TRBJ1-6; D unclear. In germline, CDR1 is PRHDT, CDR2 FYEKMQ (reference sequence). The V gene lost 3 bases and the J gene lost 7 bases, with 13 bases spanning the gap. This CDR3 has 15 residues.

The rearrangement joins TRBV5-1 to TRBJ1-2; the D gene is possibly TRBD1 (5 bases). The CDR3 has 14 residues. Germline assignment: CDR1 SGHRS and CDR2 YFSETQ. V was clipped by 0 bases and J by 6 bases, with 12 bases between them. The CDR3 is CASSLAGPRDGYTF. CDR3 DNA sequence: TGCGCCAGCAGCTTGGCCGGCCCCAGGGATGGCTACACCTTC.

The rearrangement uses TRBV2 and TRBJ2-5; perhaps TRBD1 as D (5 bases). The germline gives CDR1 SNHLY, CDR2 FYNNEI. The CDR3 runs to 14 residues. Trimming took 2 bases from V and 5 from J, leaving 12 bases between them. DNA for the CDR3: TGTGCCAGCAGTGAAAGACAGATAGGGGAGACCCAGTACTTC. Translating gives CASSERQIGETQYF.